One T cell receptor beta chain is described in this entry. Its specificity is not known. The data stem from a study of human CD8 memory T cell subsets. Study results and caveats: Unlike effector memory cells, stem-like memory and precursor exhausted T cells displayed similarly high diversity.

UMI-labeled 5' RACE produced the TCR beta libraries. Original processing methods: Clonotype counts of functional CDR3 beta ranged from 3,000 to 18,000 in each TCR beta library. TCRdb reprocessed the 5' RACE reads and reports one entry per CDR3 protein, with no DNA. TCRdb, not the original authors, processed these V and J calls. This listing includes about 6,200 distinct CDR3 sequences. Enriched by negative magnetic separation, total CD8+ T cells were obtained. Per germline, CDR1 SGHKS and CDR2 YYEKEE (reference sequence). CDR3 size: 14 residues. The material sequenced was CD8+ effector memory T cells (TEM) sorted from PBMCs. Sample subset: effector memory CD8 T cells, CCR7- CD45RO+ CD95+. The genes are TRBV5-5 and TRBJ2-3; TCRdb's D call, TRBD1, is unchecked because there is no DNA. This sequence was found in a human donor in good health. CDR3 amino acids: CASSLNRRGDTQYF.